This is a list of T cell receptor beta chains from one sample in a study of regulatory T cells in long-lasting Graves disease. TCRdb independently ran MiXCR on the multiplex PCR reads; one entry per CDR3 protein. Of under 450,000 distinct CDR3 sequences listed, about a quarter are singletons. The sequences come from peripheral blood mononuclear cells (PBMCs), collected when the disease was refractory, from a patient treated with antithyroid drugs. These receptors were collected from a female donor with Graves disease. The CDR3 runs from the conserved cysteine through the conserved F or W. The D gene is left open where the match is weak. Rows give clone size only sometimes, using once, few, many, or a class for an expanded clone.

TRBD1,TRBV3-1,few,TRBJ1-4,TGTGCCAGCAGCTCCCGGACAGGCGTGAATGAAAAACTGTTTTTT,CASSSRTGVNEKLFF
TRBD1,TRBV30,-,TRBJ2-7,TGTGCCTGGAGTGGTGGGACAGGGGTTCAGCAGTACTTC,CAWSGGTGVQQYF
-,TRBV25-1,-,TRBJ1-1,TGTGCCAGCAGCCAGAGGAACTTGAACACTGAAGCTTTCTTT,CASSQRNLNTEAFF
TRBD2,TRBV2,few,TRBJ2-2,TGTGCCAGCAAAAGGACTAGCGGGATTTTGTTATACGGGGAGCTGTTTTTT,CASKRTSGILLYGELFF
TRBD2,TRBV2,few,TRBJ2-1,TGTGCCAGCAGTAACCGACTAGCGGGAGGGCCTGGTGATGAGCAGTTCTTC,CASSNRLAGGPGDEQFF
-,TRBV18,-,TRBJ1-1,TGTGCCAGCACACCGTTTAAGCAGGGTGCTGAAGCTTTCTTT,CASTPFKQGAEAFF
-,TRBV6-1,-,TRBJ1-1,TGTGCCAGCGGACATAGCTACATAGGGACAATGACTGAAGCTTTCTTT,CASGHSYIGTMTEAFF
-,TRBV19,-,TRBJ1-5,TGTACCAGTAGTATAGATCCTTCGAGGGCTCAGCCCCAGCATTTT,CTSSIDPSRAQPQHF
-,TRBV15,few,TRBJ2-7,TGTGCCACCAGGGAGAAGGGACGGGACTACGAGCAGTACTTC,CATREKGRDYEQYF
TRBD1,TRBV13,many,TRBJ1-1,TGTGCCAGCAGCATACCGGGACAGGTGCGGTTGGACACTGAAGCTTTCTTT,CASSIPGQVRLDTEAFF
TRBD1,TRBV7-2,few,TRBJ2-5,TGTGCCAGCAGCCCAACAGGGGGGCGGTTGGAGACCCAGTACTTC,CASSPTGGRLETQYF